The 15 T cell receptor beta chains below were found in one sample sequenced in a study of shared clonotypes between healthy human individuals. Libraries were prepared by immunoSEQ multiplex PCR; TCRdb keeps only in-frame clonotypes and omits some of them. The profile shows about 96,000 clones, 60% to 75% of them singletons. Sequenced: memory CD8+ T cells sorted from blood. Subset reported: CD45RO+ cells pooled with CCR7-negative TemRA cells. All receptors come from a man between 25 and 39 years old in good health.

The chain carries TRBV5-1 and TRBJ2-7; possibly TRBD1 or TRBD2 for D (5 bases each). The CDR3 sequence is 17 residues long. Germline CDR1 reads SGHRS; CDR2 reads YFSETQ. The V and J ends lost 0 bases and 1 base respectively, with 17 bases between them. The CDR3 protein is CASSLAEGSPTSYEQYF. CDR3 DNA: TGCGCCAGCAGCTTGGCCGAGGGGTCCCCAACATCCTACGAGCAGTACTTC.

CDR3 residues: CASSVGTGAYNEQFF. DNA for the CDR3: TGTGCCAGCAGCGTAGGGACAGGCGCATACAATGAGCAGTTCTTC. The chain has TRBV9 and TRBJ2-1; TRBD1 agrees at 7 bases. Trimming at V came to 0 bases and at J to 4 bases, leaving 4 bases not matched to a gene. CDR1 and CDR2 (germline): SGDLS, YYNGEE. The CDR3 has 15 amino acids.

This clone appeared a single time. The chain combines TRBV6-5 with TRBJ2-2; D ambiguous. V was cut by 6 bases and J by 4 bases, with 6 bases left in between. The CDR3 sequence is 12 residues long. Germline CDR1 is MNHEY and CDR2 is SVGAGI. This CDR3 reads CASSPFTGELFF. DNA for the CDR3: TGTGCCAGCAGCCCCTTCACCGGGGAGCTGTTTTTT.

CDR3 sequence: CASSLGPRRALKYNEQFF. DNA for the CDR3: TGTGCCAGCAGCTTAGGGCCGCGGAGGGCCCTCAAATACAATGAGCAGTTCTTC. This chain joins TRBV7-3 and TRBJ2-1, with D possibly matching TRBD2 (6 bases). V lost 2 bases and J lost 4, with 21 bases in between. CDR1 and CDR2 (germline): SGHTA, FQGTGA. The CDR3 totals 18 residues.

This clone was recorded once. CDR3 DNA: TGCGCCAGCAGCTGGCCGGGACAGGGGAAGGGTAGCCAAGAGACCCAGTACTTC. Translation: CASSWPGQGKGSQETQYF. The rearrangement joins TRBV5-1 to TRBJ2-5, with 10 positions matching TRBD1. J was trimmed by 1 base and V by 3 bases; bases with no gene match: 12. The CDR3 covers 18 residues. The V gene's germline CDR1 is SGHRS and CDR2 YFSETQ.

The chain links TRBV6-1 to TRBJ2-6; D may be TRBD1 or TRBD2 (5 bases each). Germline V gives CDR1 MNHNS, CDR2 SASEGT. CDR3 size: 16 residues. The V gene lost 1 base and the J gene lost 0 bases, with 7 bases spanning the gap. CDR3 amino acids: CASSEDGGSGANVLTF. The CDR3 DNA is TGTGCCAGCAGTGAAGATGGGGGCTCTGGGGCCAACGTCCTGACTTTC.

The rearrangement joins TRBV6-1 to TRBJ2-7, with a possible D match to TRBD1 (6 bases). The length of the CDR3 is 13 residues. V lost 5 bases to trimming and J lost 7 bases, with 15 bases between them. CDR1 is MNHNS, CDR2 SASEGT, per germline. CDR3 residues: CASSISWTEEQYF. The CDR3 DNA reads TGTGCCAGCAGTATAAGTTGGACAGAAGAGCAGTACTTC.

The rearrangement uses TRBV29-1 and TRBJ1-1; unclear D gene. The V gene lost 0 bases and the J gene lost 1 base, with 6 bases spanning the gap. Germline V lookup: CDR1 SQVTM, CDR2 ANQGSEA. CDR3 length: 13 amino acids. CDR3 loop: CSVEEGTNTEAFF. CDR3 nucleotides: TGCAGCGTTGAAGAGGGAACGAACACTGAAGCTTTCTTT.

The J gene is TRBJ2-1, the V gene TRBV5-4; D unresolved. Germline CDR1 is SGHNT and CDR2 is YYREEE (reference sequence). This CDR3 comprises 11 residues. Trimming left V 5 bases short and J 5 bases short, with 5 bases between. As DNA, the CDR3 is TGTGCCAGCAGTCAGAACAATGAGCAGTTCTTC. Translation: CASSQNNEQFF.

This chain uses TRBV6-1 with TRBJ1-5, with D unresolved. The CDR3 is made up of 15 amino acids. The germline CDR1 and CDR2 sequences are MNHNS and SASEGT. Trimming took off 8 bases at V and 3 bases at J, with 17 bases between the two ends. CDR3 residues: CASVEWGESNQPQHF. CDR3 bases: TGTGCCAGCGTGGAATGGGGAGAATCCAATCAGCCCCAGCATTTT.

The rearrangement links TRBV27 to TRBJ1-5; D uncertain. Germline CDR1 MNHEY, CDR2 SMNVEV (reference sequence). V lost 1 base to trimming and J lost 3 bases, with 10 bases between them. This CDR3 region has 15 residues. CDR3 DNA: TGTGCCAGCAGTTTATATTCCGGGGACAATCAGCCCCAGCATTTT. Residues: CASSLYSGDNQPQHF.

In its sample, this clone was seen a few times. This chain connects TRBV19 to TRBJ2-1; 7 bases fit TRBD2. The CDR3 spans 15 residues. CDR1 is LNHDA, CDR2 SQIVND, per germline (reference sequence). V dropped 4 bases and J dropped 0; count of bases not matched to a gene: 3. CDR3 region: CASSTLAASYNEQFF. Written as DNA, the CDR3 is TGTGCCAGTAGTACTCTAGCGGCCTCCTACAATGAGCAGTTCTTC.

The CDR3: CASSEASGSTGELFF. As DNA, the CDR3 is TGTGCCAGCAGTGAAGCTAGCGGGAGCACCGGGGAGCTGTTTTTT. The chain joins TRBV6-1 to TRBJ2-2, with TRBD2 identical over 9 bases. V lost 0 bases to trimming and J lost 4 bases; unmatched junction nucleotides: 0. Germline V gene lookup returns CDR1 MNHNS and CDR2 SASEGT. This CDR3 contains 15 residues.

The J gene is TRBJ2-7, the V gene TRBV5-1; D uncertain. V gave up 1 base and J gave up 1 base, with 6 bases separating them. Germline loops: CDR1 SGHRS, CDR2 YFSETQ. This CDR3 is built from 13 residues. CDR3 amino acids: CASSLPVSYEQYF. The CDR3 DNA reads TGCGCCAGCAGCTTGCCGGTGTCCTACGAGCAGTACTTC. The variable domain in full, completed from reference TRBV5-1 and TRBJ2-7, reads KAGVTQTPRYLIKTRGQQVTLSCSPISGHRSVSWYQQTPGQGLQFLFEYFSETQRNKGNFPGRFSGRQFSNSRSEMNVSTLELGDSALYLCASSLPVSYEQYFGPGTRLTVT.

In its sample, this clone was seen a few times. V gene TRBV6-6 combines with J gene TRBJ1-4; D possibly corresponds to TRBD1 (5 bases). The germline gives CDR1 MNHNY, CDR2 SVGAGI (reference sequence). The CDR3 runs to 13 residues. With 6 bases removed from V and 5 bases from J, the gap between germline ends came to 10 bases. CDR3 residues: CASSPWGNEKLFF. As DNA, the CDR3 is TGTGCCAGCAGCCCCTGGGGGAATGAAAAACTGTTTTTT.